The 10 T cell receptor beta chains in this list originate from one sample, sequenced in a study of blood T cell repertoires in COVID-19. Repertoires were generated with immunoSEQ multiplex PCR, while TCRdb's copy carries only in-frame clones and drops some. The sample has 52,000 or so clones, about 90% seen once. The source material was peripheral blood. The receptors were sampled from a human donor in a cohort sampled during active COVID-19.

DNA for the CDR3: TGTGCCAGCTCCCCCGGGACAACCTACGAGCAGTACTTC. Its translation: CASSPGTTYEQYF. J is TRBJ2-7 and V is TRBV18, with D possibly being TRBD1 (6 bases). The CDR3 is 13 amino acids. Germline loops: CDR1 KGHSH, CDR2 LQKENI. V was pared by 6 bases and J by 2 bases, with 11 bases between.

The rearrangement joins TRBV12-3 or TRBV12-4 to TRBJ1-2, with D unclear. V gave up 6 bases and J gave up 4 bases, with 12 bases separating them. The CDR3 extends over 13 amino acids. CDR3: CASSPVGLYGYTF. Here the CDR3 DNA reads TGTGCCAGCAGCCCGGTCGGACTCTATGGCTACACCTTC.

This chain connects TRBV5-1 to TRBJ1-1, with D perhaps TRBD1 (6 bases). CDR3 length: 13 residues. The germline CDR1 and CDR2 sequences are SGHRS and YFSETQ. Trimming removed 3 bases from V and 4 bases from J, with 10 bases in between. The CDR3 DNA is TGCGCCAGCAGCTCTACAGGGAGCACTGAAGCTTTCTTT. Translation: CASSSTGSTEAFF.

DNA of the CDR3: TGTGCCAGCAGCTTGAATGGCGGGAGGGGATACGAGCAGTACTTC. This translates into CASSLNGGRGYEQYF. This chain uses TRBV13 with TRBJ2-7; 9 bases agree with TRBD2. J gave up 4 bases and V 3 bases, and 7 bases lay outside the gene matches. CDR3 length: 15 residues. The germline V gene has CDR1 PRHDT and CDR2 FYEKMQ (reference sequence).

The chain has TRBV10-3 and TRBJ2-7; 11 bases fit TRBD2. The CDR3 is 13 residues long. V lost 9 bases to trimming and J lost 5 bases; unmatched junction nucleotides: 6. Germline V CDR1 and CDR2: ENHRY, SYGVKD. As DNA, the CDR3 is TGTGCCATAACTAGCGGGAGCCACCACGAGCAGTACTTC. It codes for CAITSGSHHEQYF.

V usage is TRBV3-1 (or the pseudogene TRBV3-2) and J usage is TRBJ2-3; 7 nucleotides align to TRBD1. V shed 0 bases, J shed 7 bases, and the junction held 13 bases outside the gene matches. This CDR3 contains 17 residues. Per germline, CDR1 LGHDT and CDR2 YNNKEL (reference sequence). The CDR3 sequence: CASSQDGDMRGRNTQYF. The DNA of the CDR3 is TGTGCCAGCAGCCAAGACGGGGATATGAGGGGGCGAAATACGCAGTATTTT.

This chain links TRBV11-1 with TRBJ2-1; 11 bases match TRBD2. The J segment lost 4 bases and the V segment lost 4 bases, leaving 6 bases of the junction unmatched. Germline V gene data show CDR1 as SGHAT and CDR2 as FQDESV (reference sequence). The CDR3 is made up of 16 amino acids. CDR3 DNA sequence: TGTGCCAGCAGCTCGCCGGGACTAGCGGAGTACAATGAGCAGTTCTTC. Translating it yields CASSSPGLAEYNEQFF.

The J gene is TRBJ2-7, the V gene TRBV12-3 or TRBV12-4, with D possibly TRBD2 on 5 matching bases. The CDR3 has 13 amino acids. V lost 9 bases and J lost 0, with 12 bases in between. The CDR3: CASHDGLSYEQYF. CDR3 nucleotides: TGTGCCAGTCACGACGGACTCTCCTACGAGCAGTACTTC.

The J gene is TRBJ2-3, the V gene TRBV29-1; weak D call: TRBD2 (6 bases). The CDR3 consists of 15 residues. V was cut by 7 bases and J by 7 bases, with 24 bases left in between. Germline V gene sequence: CDR1 SQVTM, CDR2 ANQGSEA. Here the CDR3 DNA reads TGCAGCGCCCGCGGGGAAGCGGAAGGGATTTATACGCAGTATTTT. Protein product: CSARGEAEGIYTQYF.

There are a few counts of this clone. V is TRBV20-1 and J is TRBJ2-7; 8 nucleotides align to TRBD1. The CDR3 spans 11 residues. Germline CDR1 and CDR2: DFQATT and SNEGSKA (reference sequence). V was pared by 6 bases and J by 6 bases, with 4 bases of the junction left unmatched. CDR3: CSARTGPEQYF. Here the CDR3 DNA reads TGCAGTGCAAGGACAGGGCCCGAGCAGTACTTC.